Below are 14 T cell receptor beta chains sequenced from a single sample in a study of T cell changes during pregnancy in multiple sclerosis. Produced via immunoSEQ multiplex PCR; TCRdb's table is partial and in-frame only. The sample shows around 70,000 clones, about 89% of them seen only once. Sequenced material: peripheral blood, taken in the second trimester of pregnancy. These receptors were obtained from a female donor with multiple sclerosis, enrolled in a pregnancy study.

The chain carries TRBV19 and TRBJ2-4; D possibly corresponds to TRBD1 (5 bases). The CDR3 spans 14 residues. Trimming took off 6 bases at V and 8 bases at J, with 17 bases between the two ends. Per the germline V gene, CDR1 is LNHDA and CDR2 is SQIVND (reference sequence). The CDR3 region has the DNA TGTGCCAGTAGGCCACAGGTACCTTCGGACATTCAGTACTTC. It yields the protein CASRPQVPSDIQYF. Combining the CDR3 with reference TRBV19 and TRBJ2-4 gives the whole variable domain DGGITQSPKYLFRKEGQNVTLSCEQNLNHDAMYWYRQDPGQGLRLIYYSQIVNDFQKGDIAEGYSVSREKKESFPLTVTSAQKNPTAFYLCASRPQVPSDIQYFGAGTRLSVL.

The chain combines TRBV4-1 with TRBJ2-3; TRBD1 is a possible D gene (6 bases). This CDR3 spans 12 amino acids. The germline V gene encodes CDR1 MGHRA and CDR2 YSYEKL. V was shortened by 4 bases and J by 5 bases, with 7 bases between the two germline ends. CDR3 nucleotides: TGCGCCAGCAGCCTCAGGGGAGATACGCAGTATTTT. Protein: CASSLRGDTQYF.

The chain couples TRBV9 to TRBJ1-1; D is unresolved. In germline, CDR1 is SGDLS, CDR2 YYNGEE. The CDR3 is 13 residues long. V was clipped by 0 bases and J by 5 bases, with 8 bases between them. CDR3 sequence: CASSVGAGTEAFF. DNA of the CDR3: TGTGCCAGCAGCGTAGGGGCGGGAACTGAAGCTTTCTTT.

This chain connects TRBV15 to TRBJ2-6; 7 positions match TRBD1. The CDR3 length is 19 residues. Unmatched junction bases numbered 12, after V lost 4 bases and J lost 0 bases. Germline CDR1 LNHNV, CDR2 YYDKDF (reference sequence). The CDR3 is CATSTRQGNLSSGANVLTF. The CDR3, as DNA: TGTGCCACCAGCACTAGACAGGGAAACCTCAGCTCTGGGGCCAACGTCCTGACTTTC.

This clone is a singleton in its sample. This chain links TRBV5-4 with TRBJ2-2, with a possible D match to TRBD1 (6 bases). The CDR3 runs 17 residues. Trimming removed 0 bases from V and 3 bases from J, with 15 bases in between. Germline loops: CDR1 SGHNT, CDR2 YYREEE (reference sequence). CDR3 coding DNA: TGTGCCAGCAGCTTGGATTCGGTACAGGGTCACACCGGGGAGCTGTTTTTT. Protein sequence: CASSLDSVQGHTGELFF.

The J gene is TRBJ2-3, the V gene TRBV7-2; D gene unclear. V was cut by 1 base and J by 5 bases, with 4 bases left in between. The CDR3 consists of 12 residues. CDR1 and CDR2 (germline): SGHTA, FQGNSA. As DNA, the CDR3 is TGTGCCAGCAGCTTAGATATAGATACGCAGTATTTT. Protein product: CASSLDIDTQYF.

The V and J genes are TRBV6-5 and TRBJ1-1, with a tentative D call TRBD1 (5 bases). The germline V and J ends were trimmed by 8 bases and 1 base, with 8 bases remaining between them. Germline-derived CDR1 and CDR2 are MNHEY and SVGAGI. The CDR3 is 12 residues long. This CDR3 is CASRGTNTEAFF. The CDR3 DNA reads as TGTGCCAGCCGGGGGACGAACACTGAAGCTTTCTTT.

This chain's CDR3 is CASSYGGQSYEQYF. As DNA, the CDR3 is TGTGCCAGCAGTTACGGGGGACAGTCCTACGAGCAGTACTTC. The chain uses TRBV6-5 and TRBJ2-7, with TRBD1 matching 7 bases. The CDR3 runs to 14 residues. The junction had 2 bases not matched to a gene; V was cut back by 2 bases and J by 1 base. Germline V CDR1 and CDR2: MNHEY, SVGAGI.

The CDR3 spells CASSFSLGELFF. Written as DNA, the CDR3 is TGTGCCAGCAGCTTTAGCCTGGGGGAGCTGTTTTTT. J is TRBJ2-2 and V is TRBV9; D is uncertain. Trimming removed 4 bases at V and 8 bases at J, with 9 bases between. The length of the CDR3 is 12 residues. Germline CDR1 and CDR2: SGDLS and YYNGEE.

V usage is TRBV2 and J usage is TRBJ2-7, with 8 bases lining up with TRBD1. Trimming removed 7 bases from V and 4 bases from J; junction bases left unmatched: 3. The CDR3 has 12 residues. Germline CDR1 SNHLY, CDR2 FYNNEI. CDR3 region: CASTGQAYEQYF. The CDR3 DNA sequence: TGTGCCAGCACGGGACAGGCGTACGAGCAGTACTTC.

The V call is TRBV23-1, the J call TRBJ2-1; 11 bases fit TRBD1. TRBV23-1 is an ORF for which the function is uncertain. The junction had 9 bases not matched to a gene; V was cut back by 2 bases and J by 6 bases. This CDR3 is built from 17 residues. The CDR3 coding sequence is TGCGCCAGCAGTCAACCGAGGGACAGGGGGACCACCAATGAGCAGTTCTTC. It encodes CASSQPRDRGTTNEQFF.

This rearrangement joins TRBV6-4 to TRBJ2-1; the match to TRBD1 covers 8 bases. Per germline, CDR1 MRHNA and CDR2 SNTAGT. CDR3 length: 15 residues. V was clipped by 4 bases and J by 8 bases; unmatched bases: 10. The DNA for the CDR3 is TGTGCCAGCAGTGCGACAGGGGACGGGGGCGATGAGCAGTTCTTC. This encodes CASSATGDGGDEQFF.

This clone was seen a single time. V usage is TRBV14 and J usage is TRBJ1-2; TRBD1 is a possible D gene (5 bases). With 4 bases removed from V and 8 bases from J, the gap between germline ends came to 17 bases. The germline V gene has CDR1 SGHDN and CDR2 FVKESK. This CDR3 has 14 residues. CDR3 in amino acids: CASSPGYGLGGYTF. CDR3 nucleotide sequence: TGTGCCAGCAGCCCAGGGTACGGGCTGGGCGGCTACACCTTC.

The genes are TRBV19 and TRBJ2-4; D possibly corresponds to TRBD1 (6 bases). There are 16 residues in the CDR3. Germline V lookup: CDR1 LNHDA, CDR2 SQIVND (reference sequence). V shed 6 bases and J shed 0 bases, with 15 bases lying between them. CDR3 DNA: TGTGCCAGTAGGACTTGGGACACCTTAGCCAAAAACATTCAGTACTTC. It codes for CASRTWDTLAKNIQYF.